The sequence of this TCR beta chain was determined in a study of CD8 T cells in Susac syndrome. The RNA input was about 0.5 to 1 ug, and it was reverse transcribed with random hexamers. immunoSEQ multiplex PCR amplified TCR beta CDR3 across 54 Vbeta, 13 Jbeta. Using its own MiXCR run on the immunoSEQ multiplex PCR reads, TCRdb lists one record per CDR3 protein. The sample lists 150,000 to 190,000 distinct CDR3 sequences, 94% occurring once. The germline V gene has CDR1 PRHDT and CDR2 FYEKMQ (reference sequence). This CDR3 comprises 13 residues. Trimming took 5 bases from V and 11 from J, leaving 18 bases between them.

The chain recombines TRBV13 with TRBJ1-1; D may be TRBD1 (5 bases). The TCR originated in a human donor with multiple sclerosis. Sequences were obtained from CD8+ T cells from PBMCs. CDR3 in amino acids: CASSKGRARLAFF. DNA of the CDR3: TGTGCCAGCAGCAAGGGACGAGCCCGACTCGCTTTCTTT.